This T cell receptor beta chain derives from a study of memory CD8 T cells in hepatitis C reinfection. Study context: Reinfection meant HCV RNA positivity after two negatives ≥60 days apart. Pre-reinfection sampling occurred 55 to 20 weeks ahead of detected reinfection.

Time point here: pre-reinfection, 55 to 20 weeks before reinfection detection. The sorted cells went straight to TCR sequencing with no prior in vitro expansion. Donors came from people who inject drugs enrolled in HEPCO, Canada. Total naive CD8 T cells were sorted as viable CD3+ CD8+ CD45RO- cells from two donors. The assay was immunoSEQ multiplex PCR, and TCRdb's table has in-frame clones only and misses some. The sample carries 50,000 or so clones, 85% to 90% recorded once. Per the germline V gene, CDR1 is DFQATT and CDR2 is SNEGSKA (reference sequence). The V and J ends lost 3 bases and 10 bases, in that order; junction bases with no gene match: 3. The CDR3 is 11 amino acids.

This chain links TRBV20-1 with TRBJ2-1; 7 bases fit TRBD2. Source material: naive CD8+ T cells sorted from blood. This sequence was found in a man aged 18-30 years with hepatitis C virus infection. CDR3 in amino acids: CSASQAGEQFF. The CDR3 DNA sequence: TGCAGTGCTAGCCAAGCGGGGGAGCAGTTCTTC.